This entry lists 16 T cell receptor beta chains sequenced from one sample in a study of blood T cells in healthy people across ages. Together with a sample-barcoded 5' primer, a J-beta primer mix was included in a second PCR lasting about 7 to 11 cycles. MiXCR, run by TCRdb on the 5' RACE reads, gives a single entry per CDR3 protein. Here the sample spans 1.5 million to 2 million distinct CDR3 sequences, roughly 50% being singletons. Material for sequencing was blood. All receptors derive from a woman between 35 and 50 years old in good health.

This clonotype was detected only a few times. The chain is built from TRBV7-8 and TRBJ2-6, with D perhaps matching TRBD1 (6 bases). There are 17 residues in the CDR3. Germline lookup yields CDR1 SGHVS and CDR2 FQNEAQ. Trimming stripped 5 bases from V and 0 bases from J, with 14 bases between. The CDR3 protein is CASSHRTEPSGANVLTF. Written as DNA, the CDR3 is TGTGCCAGCAGCCATCGGACAGAGCCCTCTGGGGCCAACGTCCTGACTTTC.

In this sample, this clonotype turned up many times. The chain carries TRBV9 and TRBJ1-2, with D uncertain. Trimming pared 3 bases from V and 8 bases from J, leaving 11 bases between. The CDR3 covers 12 residues. CDR1 is SGDLS, CDR2 YYNGEE, per germline. The CDR3 DNA reads TGTGCCAGCAGCGCCGTTAAGGAGGGCTACACCTTC. Translation: CASSAVKEGYTF.

The genes are TRBV6-2 or TRBV6-3 and TRBJ2-1; D gene unclear. V was pared by 5 bases and J by 14 bases, with 19 bases between. Per the germline V gene, CDR1 is MNHEY and CDR2 is SVGEGT. CDR3 length: 13 residues. CDR3 amino acids: CASSRQDELWKFF. CDR3 nucleotide sequence: TGTGCCAGCAGTCGGCAGGACGAACTCTGGAAGTTCTTC.

The J gene is TRBJ2-3, the V gene TRBV29-1, with TRBD2 matching over 11 bases. The CDR3 extends over 16 amino acids. Trimming at V came to 4 bases and at J to 2 bases, leaving 8 bases not matched to a gene. The germline CDR1 and CDR2 sequences are SQVTM and ANQGSEA. CDR3 protein: CSVGDSGGGNTDTQYF. CDR3 sequence (DNA): TGCAGCGTTGGAGATAGCGGGGGGGGTAACACAGATACGCAGTATTTT.

The chain recombines TRBV7-9 with TRBJ1-1; D is unclear. Germline V gene data show CDR1 as SEHNR and CDR2 as FQNEAQ (reference sequence). With 1 base removed from V and 3 bases from J, the gap between germline ends came to 9 bases. The CDR3 has 14 residues. CDR3 sequence reads: CASSLGRDYTEAFF. CDR3 DNA: TGTGCCAGCAGCTTAGGGAGGGATTACACTGAAGCTTTCTTT.

The rearrangement joins TRBV29-1 to TRBJ1-1; 8 nucleotides align to TRBD1. CDR1 and CDR2 from the germline V gene are SQVTM and ANQGSEA. V was clipped by 7 bases and J by 1 base; unmatched bases: 8. The CDR3 covers 14 residues. Here the CDR3 reads CSGSRTGPNTEAFF. DNA of the CDR3: TGCAGCGGATCGAGGACAGGGCCGAACACTGAAGCTTTCTTT.

The chain recombines TRBV24-1 with TRBJ1-2, with D unresolved. The CDR3 covers 14 residues. V lost 3 bases to trimming and J lost 7 bases, with 14 bases between them. The germline V gene has CDR1 KGHDR and CDR2 SFDVKD. The CDR3 sequence is CATSDRRTESGYTF. CDR3 coding DNA: TGTGCCACCAGTGATCGAAGGACGGAGAGTGGCTACACCTTC.

This clonotype was detected once. CDR3 protein: CASRVQPGPATQYF. CDR3 in DNA: TGTGCCAGCAGAGTCCAACCAGGTCCAGCTACGCAGTATTTT. The chain joins TRBV11-2 to TRBJ2-3; D uncertain. The V and J ends lost 6 bases and 8 bases respectively, with 18 bases between them. In germline, CDR1 is SGHAT, CDR2 FQNNGV. The CDR3 spans 14 residues.

CDR3 residues: CASSLSVGQGTRVVYEQYF. The CDR3 bases are TGTGCCAGCAGCTTATCCGTCGGACAGGGGACACGGGTAGTTTACGAGCAGTACTTC. The chain links TRBV7-4 to TRBJ2-5; 9 nucleotides line up with TRBD1. The end of the DNA fits TRBJ2-7 better, so the J call may be wrong. CDR3 length: 19 amino acids. Per the germline V gene, CDR1 is SGHVT and CDR2 is SQSDAQ.

With regard to this clonotype: A single base separates this from a much larger clone, so it may be a read error. The J gene is TRBJ2-7, the V gene TRBV27; TRBD2 might be the D (5 bases). The CDR3 consists of 11 residues. From germline, CDR1 is MNHEY and CDR2 SMNVEV (reference sequence). The CDR3 sequence is CASSDYYERYF. The CDR3 bases are TGTGCCAGCAGTGACTACTACGAGCGGTACTTC.

The chain recombines TRBV4-3 with TRBJ1-1; D gene ambiguous. V shed 0 bases and J shed 3 bases, with 14 bases lying between them. The CDR3 sequence is 16 residues long. In germline, CDR1 is LGHNA, CDR2 YSLEER. CDR3 protein: CASSQEIGGWDTEAFF. The CDR3 DNA follows: TGCGCCAGCAGCCAAGAAATTGGAGGGTGGGACACTGAAGCTTTCTTT.

The gene calls are TRBV9 and TRBJ1-2; D gene unclear. From germline, CDR1 is SGDLS and CDR2 YYNGEE. The V gene lost 6 bases and the J gene lost 4 bases, with 13 bases spanning the gap. The CDR3 loop spans 13 amino acids. CDR3 sequence (DNA): TGTGCCAGCACGTTAGGCGACGGCTATGGCTACACCTTC. Translating gives CASTLGDGYGYTF.

This chain joins TRBV12-3 or TRBV12-4 and TRBJ2-1; 8 bases agree with TRBD2. The CDR3 is 14 residues long. V lost 6 bases and J lost 10; bases outside the gene matches: 11. The CDR3 loop reads CASSLGGAIKEQFF. The CDR3 DNA reads TGTGCCAGCAGCCTCGGGGGGGCAATCAAGGAGCAGTTCTTC.

This chain uses TRBV7-2 with TRBJ2-1; possibly TRBD2 for D (7 bases). The CDR3 is made up of 16 amino acids. V lost 2 bases, J lost 6 bases, and 17 bases lay in between. CDR1 and CDR2 from the germline V gene are SGHTA and FQGNSA. The CDR3 region is CASSLNGGGAPNEQFF. The CDR3 nucleotides are TGTGCCAGCAGCTTAAATGGTGGGGGGGCTCCCAATGAGCAGTTCTTC.

The CDR3 loop is CASSFQRGGLQETQYF. The CDR3 region has the DNA TGCGCCAGCAGCTTCCAGCGGGGGGGCCTCCAAGAGACCCAGTACTTC. The V call is TRBV5-1, the J call TRBJ2-5; TRBD2 aligns across 10 bases. The CDR3 has 16 amino acids. Germline lookup yields CDR1 SGHRS and CDR2 YFSETQ. Trimming cost V 2 bases and J 1 base; bases outside gene matches: 5.

This chain connects TRBV28 to TRBJ1-1; D remains unclear. V was shortened by 3 bases and J by 5 bases, with 16 bases between the two germline ends. CDR1 and CDR2 (germline): MDHEN, SYDVKM. CDR3 length: 15 amino acids. The CDR3 sequence is CASSLIGGVSTEAFF. CDR3 bases: TGTGCCAGCAGTTTGATTGGAGGAGTGAGTACTGAAGCTTTCTTT. The whole variable domain, filled in from reference TRBV28 and TRBJ1-1, reads DVKVTQSSRYLVKRTGEKVFLECVQDMDHENMFWYRQDPGLGLRLIYFSYDVKMKEKGDIPEGYSVSREKKERFSLILESASTNQTSMYLCASSLIGGVSTEAFFGQGTRLTVV.